The 7 T cell receptor beta chains presented below share a single source sample, sequenced in a study of spatial heterogeneity in lung cancer. From the 5' RACE reads, TCRdb called clonotypes with MiXCR, one entry per CDR3 protein. The sample yields roughly 12,000 distinct CDR3 sequences, over 15% seen once. Time point specified: sample taken at primary tumor resection. The authors sequenced whole RNA from tumor, nontumor lung or frozen PBMC without sorting. Here the sequenced sample was PBMCs, taken at surgery. The receptors were gathered from a male donor with early-stage non-small cell lung cancer.

This clonotype was seen at least ten times. This chain joins TRBV13 and TRBJ2-2; D may be TRBD2 (6 bases). There are 13 residues in the CDR3. V was clipped by 4 bases and J by 5 bases, with 8 bases between them. Germline CDR1 PRHDT, CDR2 FYEKMQ (reference sequence). This CDR3 is CASSSGVTGELFF. The CDR3 region has the DNA TGTGCCAGCAGCTCGGGGGTTACCGGGGAGCTGTTTTTT.

This clonotype was observed many times. This chain uses TRBV2 with TRBJ1-4; TRBD1 might be the D (5 bases). The germline V and J ends were trimmed by 9 bases and 4 bases, with 15 bases remaining between them. The CDR3 totals 14 residues. Germline CDR1 and CDR2: SNHLY and FYNNEI. The CDR3: CARSEGLSNEKLFF. CDR3 nucleotides: TGTGCCAGGTCGGAGGGACTGAGTAATGAAAAACTGTTTTTT. Together with reference TRBV2 and TRBJ1-4, the CDR3 gives the full variable domain: EPEVTQTPSHQVTQMGQEVILRCVPISNHLYFYWYRQILGQKVEFLVSFYNNEISEKSEIFDDQFSVERPDGSNFTLKIRSTKLEDSAMYFCARSEGLSNEKLFFGSGTQLSVL.

This sequence joins TRBV7-6 and TRBJ2-7, with 8 bases matching TRBD1. This CDR3 has 17 residues. Germline values: CDR1 SGHVS, CDR2 FNYEAQ. Unmatched junction bases numbered 15, after V lost 5 bases and J lost 3 bases. This CDR3 reads CASSPQGGQGAFYEQYF. The CDR3 DNA is TGTGCCAGCAGCCCCCAAGGGGGGCAGGGGGCCTTCTACGAGCAGTACTTC. The full variable domain, with the rest looked up from reference TRBV7-6 and TRBJ2-7, is GAGVSQSPRYKVTKRGQDVALRCDPISGHVSLYWYRQALGQGPEFLTYFNYEAQQDKSGLPNDRFSAERPEGSISTLTIQRTEQRDSAMYRCASSPQGGQGAFYEQYFGPGTRLTVT.

Only one count was recorded for this clonotype. A clone one base away is much larger, so this may be a read error. The chain is built from TRBV28 and TRBJ2-5, with D possibly being TRBD2 (5 bases). Per germline, CDR1 MDHEN and CDR2 SYDVKM. The CDR3 is made up of 15 amino acids. V was clipped by 7 bases and J by 4 bases, with 19 bases between them. The CDR3 sequence is CASTAPEGVRETQYF. In DNA, the CDR3 is TGTGCCAGCACCGCGCCTGAGGGCGTCCGAGAGACCCAGTACTTC.

This clonotype has only a few counts. The rearrangement uses TRBV29-1 and TRBJ1-2; D unclear. Germline lookup yields CDR1 SQVTM and CDR2 ANQGSEA. The CDR3 sequence is 13 residues long. V lost 6 bases and J lost 4, with 15 bases in between. This CDR3 is CSVEHSLSYGYTF. CDR3 nucleotide sequence: TGCAGCGTCGAACATTCCCTATCCTATGGCTACACCTTC.

The table lists this clonotype with a few counts. The rearrangement joins TRBV27 to TRBJ2-2; 7 bases agree with TRBD1. This CDR3 is 13 amino acids long. V was clipped by 5 bases and J by 6 bases; unmatched bases: 3. The germline V gene has CDR1 MNHEY and CDR2 SMNVEV (reference sequence). CDR3 nucleotides: TGTGCCAGCAGTCCAACAGGGGCCGGGGAGCTGTTTTTT. Amino acid sequence: CASSPTGAGELFF.

This rearrangement joins TRBV5-1 to TRBJ2-2; D unresolved. There are 13 residues in the CDR3. Trimming removed 1 base at V and 3 bases at J, with 4 bases between. Germline loops: CDR1 SGHRS, CDR2 YFSETQ. The chain's CDR3 is CASSLRDTGELFF. The CDR3 nucleotides are TGCGCCAGCAGCTTGAGGGACACCGGGGAGCTGTTTTTT.